This record concerns one T cell receptor beta chain sequence. This table comes from immunoSEQ multiplex PCR, and its TCRdb copy is limited to in-frame clones, with some not included. The sample includes roughly 75,000 clones, about 89% of them seen just once. This sample was taken from a study of OX40 agonist ivuxolimab in advanced cancers. In germline, CDR1 is SGHTA, CDR2 FQGNSA. The length of the CDR3 is 14 residues. Trimming took 1 base from V and 4 from J, leaving 10 bases between them. Sampling of blood occurred at baseline, cycle 4 day 1, and cycle 7 day 1. The specimen comprised CD4+ or CD8+ T cells sorted from blood, sampled in a trial of the OX40 agonist ivuxolimab. The TCR sequence derives from an adult with an advanced solid tumor such as melanoma, head and neck, liver or kidney cancer. The rearrangement links TRBV7-2 to TRBJ1-2; D is possibly TRBD1 (5 bases). The CDR3, as DNA: TGTGCCAGCAGCTTAGAGGGGACGATCTATGGCTACACCTTC. It yields the protein CASSLEGTIYGYTF.